Listed below are T cell receptor beta chains from one sample, sequenced in a study of OX40 agonist ivuxolimab in advanced cancers. Data came from immunoSEQ multiplex PCR; TCRdb stores just in-frame clones and leaves some out. The sample lists about 33,000 clones; roughly three quarters were seen once. The input for sequencing was CD4+ or CD8+ T cells sorted from blood, taken in a trial of the OX40 agonist ivuxolimab. The receptors shown here come from an adult with an advanced solid tumor such as melanoma, head and neck, liver or kidney cancer. CDR3s include the opening cysteine and the closing phenylalanine or tryptophan.

TRBJ2-3	TRBV6-1	15	CASSVGVGNTDTQYF
TRBJ1-3	TRBV19	18	CASSSKGWGRYSGNTIYF
TRBJ2-1	TRBV7-8	16	CASSLAPSGGANEQFF
TRBJ2-3	TRBV10-2	15	CASSELAGVTDTQYF
TRBJ1-3	TRBV9	17	CASSVVGEQNSGNTIYF
TRBJ1-5	TRBV5-8	16	CASSLGISVLNQPQHF
TRBJ1-2	TRBV7-9	14	CASSLSPDYYGYTF
TRBJ1-5	TRBV6-5	15	CASSYGGNSNQPQHF
TRBJ2-3	TRBV18	14	CASSPGGMTDTQYF
TRBJ2-3	TRBV28	12	CASSSIKLTQYF
TRBJ2-7	TRBV4-1	15	CASSQAGTGVGEQYF
TRBJ1-1	TRBV30	12	CAWSQGPTEAFF
TRBJ1-1	TRBV10-3	15	CAISEFQNMNTEAFF
TRBJ2-7	TRBV5-1	15	CASSLGGTSRLEQYF
TRBJ1-4	TRBV19	11	CASSKSEKLFF
TRBJ2-6	TRBV29-1	16	CSVHRGQGSGANVLTF
TRBJ1-5	TRBV5-5	17	CASSSSPGPLGNQPQHF
TRBJ1-5	TRBV16	17	CASSQPSGLPSNQPQHF
TRBJ2-1	TRBV9	15	CASSVGTGKYNEQFF